The 5 T cell receptor beta chains below come from one sample, sequenced in a study of long-term antiretroviral therapy in people with HIV. It was version v3.0 of the immunoSEQ assay that was run at survey level. Produced via immunoSEQ multiplex PCR; TCRdb's table is partial and in-frame only. The sample gives fewer than 35,000 clones, 80% to 85% of which show up once; approximately 15% is in the top ten. The material sequenced was unsorted PBMCs, taken 2.9 years after starting antiretroviral therapy. These TCRs come from a man over 45 with HIV.

This clone was recorded a few times. This chain connects TRBV5-5 to TRBJ2-7, with TRBD2 as a possible D gene (5 bases). The length of the CDR3 is 13 residues. The V end was cut by 1 base, the J end by 2 bases, with 7 bases between. The germline gives CDR1 SGHKS, CDR2 YYEKEE (reference sequence). The CDR3 reads CASSLIGAYEQYF. The CDR3 DNA reads TGTGCCAGCAGCTTGATCGGGGCCTACGAGCAGTACTTC.

In its sample, this clone was seen once. This chain connects TRBV9 to TRBJ2-5; 11 bases map to TRBD1. The J call could be wrong; TRBJ2-7 is a better fit for the DNA end. The CDR3 loop spans 17 amino acids. Germline CDR1 reads SGDLS; CDR2 reads YYNGEE. CDR3 sequence: CASSAGVGQGESYEQYF. The DNA for the CDR3 is TGTGCCAGCAGCGCTGGAGTGGGACAGGGGGAATCCTACGAGCAGTACTTC.

The CDR3 DNA is TGTGCCTGGAGTGAAAGGACTGAAGCTTTCTTT. Translated: CAWSERTEAFF. The rearrangement joins TRBV30 to TRBJ1-1; D gene uncertain. The V end was cut by 1 base, the J end by 5 bases, with 5 bases between. Germline V CDR1 and CDR2: GTSNPN, SVGIG (reference sequence). This CDR3 spans 11 amino acids.

The chain uses TRBV7-9 and TRBJ2-3, with D possibly matching TRBD1 (5 bases). Germline values: CDR1 SEHNR, CDR2 FQNEAQ (reference sequence). This CDR3 spans 15 amino acids. The germline V and J ends were trimmed by 3 bases and 4 bases, with 14 bases remaining between them. The CDR3 DNA follows: TGTGCCAGCAGCTTCAGGGCCCTTGGGGCAGATACGCAGTATTTT. Translating it yields CASSFRALGADTQYF.

This clone was counted a single time. The chain carries TRBV5-1 and TRBJ1-2; 9 bases agree with TRBD1. J was trimmed by 2 bases and V by 3 bases; bases with no gene match: 2. Germline V gene sequence: CDR1 SGHRS, CDR2 YFSETQ. CDR3 length equals 14 residues. The CDR3 bases are TGCGCCAGCAGCTCCGACAGGGGGAACTATGGCTACACCTTC. Protein: CASSSDRGNYGYTF.